A single sample is the source of the 9 T cell receptor beta chains below, sequenced in a study of shared clonotypes between healthy human individuals. The repertoire was sequenced with immunoSEQ multiplex PCR; TCRdb's copy has only in-frame clones and lacks some. Counted here are about 2.4 million clones, over 85% occurring once; the ten biggest clones make up 0.36%. Material: naive CD4+ T cells from PBMCs. Subset meaning: CD45RA+ positively selected. The receptor set was obtained from a man between 18 and 35 years old in good health. Some clones in this sample may be carry-over from other donors' samples.

The chain employs TRBV9 and TRBJ1-3; D unresolved. V lost 4 bases and J lost 2, with 7 bases in between. The CDR3 is made up of 13 amino acids. The germline V gene encodes CDR1 SGDLS and CDR2 YYNGEE. As DNA, the CDR3 is TGTGCCAGCAGCCCCGGACCTGGAAACACCATATATTTT. Translating it yields CASSPGPGNTIYF.

V is TRBV5-4 and J is TRBJ2-7; the match to TRBD2 covers 7 bases. V lost 3 bases and J lost 5; bases outside the gene matches: 11. The CDR3 is made up of 15 amino acids. Germline lookup yields CDR1 SGHNT and CDR2 YYREEE (reference sequence). In DNA form, the CDR3 reads TGTGCCAGCAGCTGGTGGGGGGAGGGGTTCCACGAGCAGTACTTC. Protein: CASSWWGEGFHEQYF.

CDR3 region: CAWKVLDEQYF. The CDR3 bases are TGTGCCTGGAAGGTACTGGACGAGCAGTACTTC. V gene TRBV30 combines with J gene TRBJ2-7; no reliable D call. Trimming pared 4 bases from V and 5 bases from J, leaving 9 bases between. Germline V gives CDR1 GTSNPN, CDR2 SVGIG (reference sequence). The length of the CDR3 is 11 residues. The full variable domain, completed using reference TRBV30 and TRBJ2-7, is SQTIHQWPATLVQPVGSPLSLECTVEGTSNPNLYWYRQAAGRGLQLLFYSVGIGQISSEVPQNLSASRPQDRQFILSSKKLLLSDSGFYLCAWKVLDEQYFGPGTRLTVT.

The chain carries TRBV5-4 and TRBJ2-1, with D perhaps being TRBD1 or TRBD2 (5 bases each). The CDR3 consists of 15 residues. From germline, CDR1 is SGHNT and CDR2 YYREEE (reference sequence). Between the trimmed V and J ends, which lost 4 bases and 7 bases, there was a span of 18 bases. The CDR3 loop reads CASSPGPQGKNEQFF. CDR3 nucleotides: TGTGCCAGCAGCCCGGGACCCCAAGGTAAAAATGAGCAGTTCTTC.

This clone appeared a single time. The chain's CDR3 is CASSLAAGGPLDTQYF. CDR3 DNA: TGTGCCAGCAGCTTAGCAGCGGGAGGGCCCTTAGATACGCAGTATTTT. The chain is built from TRBV7-9 and TRBJ2-3; 10 bases align to TRBD2. In germline, CDR1 is SEHNR, CDR2 FQNEAQ (reference sequence). With V trimmed by 0 bases and J by 5 bases, 5 bases remained unmatched. The CDR3 contains 16 residues.

The chain employs TRBV28 and TRBJ2-7, with a tentative D call TRBD1 (6 bases). Germline lookup yields CDR1 MDHEN and CDR2 SYDVKM. V lost 3 bases, J lost 1 base, and 13 bases lay in between. The CDR3 contains 15 residues. CDR3 loop: CASSFQGPLSYEQYF. CDR3 DNA: TGTGCCAGCAGTTTTCAGGGGCCACTATCCTACGAGCAGTACTTC.

This sequence joins TRBV4-1 and TRBJ1-3; D gene ambiguous. V lost 3 bases to trimming and J lost 0 bases, with 12 bases between them. Germline loops: CDR1 MGHRA, CDR2 YSYEKL. This CDR3 is 16 amino acids long. The CDR3 coding sequence is TGCGCCAGCAGCCACCCGGGCCTAAGCTCTGGAAACACCATATATTTT. It encodes CASSHPGLSSGNTIYF.

The genes are TRBV28 and TRBJ2-7; 10 nucleotides agree with TRBD2. Trimming removed 8 bases from V and 6 bases from J; junction bases left unmatched: 7. Germline V gene data show CDR1 as MDHEN and CDR2 as SYDVKM. The CDR3 length is 13 residues. Here the CDR3 reads CASGGLAGVEQYF. In DNA form, the CDR3 reads TGTGCCAGCGGAGGGCTAGCGGGAGTCGAGCAGTACTTC.

The CDR3 DNA reads as TGTGCCAGCAGTCCCTTAATTGGGCCCCAGCATTTT. As protein: CASSPLIGPQHF. This chain links TRBV28 with TRBJ1-5; no reliable D call. The CDR3 totals 12 residues. In germline, CDR1 is MDHEN, CDR2 SYDVKM. V was clipped by 5 bases and J by 9 bases, with 11 bases between them.